This TCR beta chain appears in the sequencing data of a study of human T cells and chemical hapten exposure. In its sample, this clonotype ranks as medium-sized (0.01 to 0.1%). The antigen remains unidentified. Notes on the study in general: Expanded TCR counts at PT1 went up together with patch test score, a positive correlation.

MiXCR, applied by TCRdb to the RACE reads, yields one record per CDR3 protein. The sample lists 11,000 to 15,000 distinct CDR3 sequences; approximately 16% were seen once. Per the germline V gene, CDR1 is SQVTM and CDR2 is ANQGSEA. Trimming pared 4 bases from V and 6 bases from J, leaving 18 bases between. The CDR3 covers 14 residues. The time point was: patch test 1, 2 weeks after DPC sensitization. Sample treatment: therapeutic diphenylcyclopropenone sensitization with weekly scalp DPC. The TCR sequence derives from a woman aged 25 to 39 with alopecia areata. Some clones in this sample may be carry-over from other donors' samples. Sequencing was performed on whole blood, taken in connection with sensitization to the hapten diphenylcyclopropenone (DPC). The chain is built from TRBV29-1 and TRBJ1-2; D is possibly TRBD1 (6 bases). Written as DNA, the CDR3 is TGCAGCGTTGCCGAAGGTGGGGGGGGCCATGGCTACACCTTC. Its protein product is CSVAEGGGGHGYTF.